The clone carrying this T cell receptor (beta chain) was seen many times. Its antigen remains unknown. The data derive from a study of CD8+CD57+ T cells in acquired aplastic anemia. Whole-study context: Sorted CD4+ and CD8+ cells yielded DNA averaging around 3.5 ug. Healthy donor sequencing depth: 9 million to 10.8 million CD4+, fewer than 12 million CD8+ reads.

The template for TCR beta VDJ and CDR3 sequence profiling was genomic DNA. MiXCR, applied by TCRdb to the reads, yields one record per CDR3 protein. The table has about 420,000 distinct CDR3 sequences, around 72% seen once. Whole-study findings and limits: Patients had roughly 29 CD8+ CDR3 sequences in common with controls (the shared set).

This CDR3 has 13 amino acids. The germline V and J ends were trimmed by 0 bases and 2 bases, with 5 bases remaining between them. The germline CDR1 and CDR2 sequences are SGDLS and YYNGEE. The source is a human donor in good health, serving as a control. The source material was sorted CD4+, CD8+, or CD8+CD57+ T cells (not recorded which) from PBMCs. This chain uses TRBV9 with TRBJ1-1, with D unresolved. DNA for the CDR3: TGTGCCAGCAGCGTAGCATCCAACACTGAAGCTTTCTTT. It is translated as CASSVASNTEAFF.